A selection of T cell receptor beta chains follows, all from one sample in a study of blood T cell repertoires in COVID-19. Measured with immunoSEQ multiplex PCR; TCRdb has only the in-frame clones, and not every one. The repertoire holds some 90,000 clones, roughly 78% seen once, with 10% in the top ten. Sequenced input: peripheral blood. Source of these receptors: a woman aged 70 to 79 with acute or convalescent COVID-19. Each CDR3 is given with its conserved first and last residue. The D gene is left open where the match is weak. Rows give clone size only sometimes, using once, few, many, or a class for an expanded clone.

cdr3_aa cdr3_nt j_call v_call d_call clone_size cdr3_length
CAWTKGLAGETQYF TGTGCCTGGACCAAAGGACTAGCGGGAGAGACCCAGTACTTC TRBJ2-5 TRBV30 TRBD2 . 14
CAWRDYARSNTEAFF TGTGCCTGGAGAGACTACGCTCGGTCGAACACTGAAGCTTTCTTT TRBJ1-1 TRBV30 . . 15
CASSPGGVYTIYF TGTGCCAGCAGCCCCGGCGGGGTTTACACCATATATTTT TRBJ1-3 TRBV7-2 . . 13
CASSLGGGAVSYNEQFF TGTGCCAGCAGCTTGGGGGGAGGAGCTGTCTCCTACAATGAGCAGTTCTTC TRBJ2-1 TRBV7-8 . . 17
CASSLSFHSNQPQHF TGTGCCAGCAGCCTCAGTTTTCATAGCAATCAGCCCCAGCATTTT TRBJ1-5 TRBV27 . . 15
CASSHGGTTGFNYGYTF TGTGCCAGCAGCCATGGGGGTACGACAGGGTTTAACTATGGCTACACCTTC TRBJ1-2 TRBV7-2 TRBD1 . 17
CASSPTARGYEQYF TGTGCCAGCAGTCCCACGGCTAGAGGGTACGAGCAGTACTTC TRBJ2-7 TRBV5-4 . few 14
CAWSLGVYEQYF TGTGCCTGGAGTCTAGGGGTATACGAGCAGTACTTC TRBJ2-7 TRBV30 . . 12
CASSLDGGGNSPLHF TGCGCCAGCAGCTTGGATGGGGGAGGGAATTCACCCCTCCACTTT TRBJ1-6 TRBV5-1 . . 15
CASSAEGLYNEKLFF TGTGCCAGCAGCGCCGAGGGTCTCTATAATGAAAAACTGTTTTTT TRBJ1-4 TRBV9 . . 15
CASSKRDRLNTGELFF TGTGCCAGCAGCAAGAGGGACAGGTTGAACACCGGGGAGCTGTTTTTT TRBJ2-2 TRBV9 TRBD1 . 16
CASSRDSSASTEAFF TGTGCCAGCAGTCGGGACTCCTCCGCGAGTACTGAAGCTTTCTTT TRBJ1-1 TRBV2 . . 15
CASREGTRNTGELFF TGTGCCAGCAGGGAGGGGACGAGGAACACCGGGGAGCTGTTTTTT TRBJ2-2 TRBV7-7 . few 15
CASSLGQLNTGELFF TGTGCCAGCAGTTTAGGACAGCTGAACACCGGGGAGCTGTTTTTT TRBJ2-2 TRBV28 . . 15
CASSRTGFNQPQHF TGTGCCAGCAGCAGGACAGGATTCAATCAGCCCCAGCATTTT TRBJ1-5 TRBV5-6 TRBD1 . 14
CASSQAGLAYGYTF TGCGCCAGCAGCCAAGCAGGACTGGCCTATGGCTACACCTTC TRBJ1-2 TRBV4-3 . . 14
CASSLPGGRGYGYTF TGTGCCAGCAGCCTCCCGGGGGGGCGCGGCTATGGCTACACCTTC TRBJ1-2 TRBV3-1/TRBV3-2 . few 15
CSVVQSTDTQYF TGCAGCGTAGTACAGAGCACAGATACGCAGTATTTT TRBJ2-3 TRBV29-1 . few 12
CASSQGPTTNEKLFF TGCGCCAGCAGCCAAGGTCCTACAACTAATGAAAAACTGTTTTTT TRBJ1-4 TRBV4-3 . . 15
CASTLQGVGTEAFF TGTGCCAGCACCCTACAGGGGGTTGGGACTGAAGCTTTCTTT TRBJ1-1 TRBV6-5 TRBD1 . 14
CASRIWGGSYEQYF TGCGCCAGCAGGATATGGGGGGGATCCTACGAGCAGTACTTC TRBJ2-7 TRBV5-1 TRBD2 few 14
CAISVYGQGPNYGYTF TGTGCCATCAGTGTGTACGGACAGGGCCCTAACTATGGCTACACCTTC TRBJ1-2 TRBV10-3 TRBD1 . 16
CASRSPGERNSPLHF TGTGCCAGCAGATCCCCCGGGGAGCGTAATTCACCCCTCCACTTT TRBJ1-6 TRBV27 . once 15
CASSRRGSGGDIQETQYF TGTGCCAGCAGCCGCCGCGGGAGCGGGGGGGACATCCAAGAGACCCAGTACTTC TRBJ2-5 TRBV9 TRBD2 few 18
CASSQKGDTGELFF TGTGCCAGCAGCCAAAAGGGGGACACCGGGGAGCTGTTTTTT TRBJ2-2 TRBV7-7 . . 14
CASSATSQGPQYF TGTGCCAGCAGTGCAACTTCACAGGGCCCGCAGTACTTC TRBJ2-7 TRBV28 . . 13
CASSQVRQGEQYF TGTGCCAGCAGCCAAGTAAGGCAGGGCGAGCAGTACTTC TRBJ2-7 TRBV3-1/TRBV3-2 . few 13
CASSQDRGLGNTIYF TGTGCCAGCAGCCAAGACAGGGGGCTCGGAAACACCATATATTTT TRBJ1-3 TRBV3-1/TRBV3-2 TRBD1 . 15
CASSLLSGRNSPLHF TGTGCCAGCAGTTTATTGTCAGGGCGGAATTCACCCCTCCACTTT TRBJ1-6 TRBV27 . few 15
CASSRAGMGEAFF TGCGCCAGCAGTCGTGCGGGGATGGGTGAAGCTTTCTTT TRBJ1-1 TRBV5-1 . . 13
CASSLVLGGELFF TGTGCCAGCAGTTTAGTACTCGGCGGGGAGCTGTTTTTT TRBJ2-2 TRBV12-3/TRBV12-4 . . 13